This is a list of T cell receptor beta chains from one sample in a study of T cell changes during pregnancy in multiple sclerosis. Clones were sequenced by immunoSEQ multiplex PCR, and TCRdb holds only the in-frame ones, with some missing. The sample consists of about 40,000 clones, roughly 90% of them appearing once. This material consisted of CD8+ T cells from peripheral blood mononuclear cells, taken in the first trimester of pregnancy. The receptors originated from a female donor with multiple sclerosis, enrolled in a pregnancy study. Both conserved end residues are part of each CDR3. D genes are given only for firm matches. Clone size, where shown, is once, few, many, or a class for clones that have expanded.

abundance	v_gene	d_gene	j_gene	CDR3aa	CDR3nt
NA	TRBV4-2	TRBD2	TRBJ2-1	CASSHGGAQFSFF	TGTGCCAGCAGCCACGGGGGGGCCCAATTTTCGTTCTTC
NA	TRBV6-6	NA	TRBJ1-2	CAGLGLQVGYTF	TGTGCCGGCTTAGGGTTACAGGTTGGCTACACCTTC
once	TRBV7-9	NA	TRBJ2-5	CASSLLRSGETQYF	TGTGCCAGCAGTCTCCTTCGTTCGGGAGAGACCCAGTACTTC
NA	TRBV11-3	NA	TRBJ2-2	CASSLRGYTGELFF	TGTGCCAGCAGCTTACGGGGGTACACCGGGGAGCTGTTTTTT
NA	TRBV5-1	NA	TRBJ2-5	CASSPHPEGRGETQYF	TGCGCCAGCAGCCCGCACCCGGAGGGCCGGGGAGAGACCCAGTACTTC
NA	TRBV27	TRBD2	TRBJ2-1	CATAGLFSGGADEQFF	TGTGCCACCGCGGGGTTGTTCAGCGGGGGGGCGGATGAGCAGTTCTTC
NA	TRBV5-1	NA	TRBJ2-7	CASSLEGDLEQYF	TGCGCCAGCAGCTTGGAGGGGGATCTCGAGCAGTACTTC
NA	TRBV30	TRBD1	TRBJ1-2	CAWSGTGGIGYGYTF	TGTGCCTGGAGTGGGACAGGGGGCATCGGTTATGGCTACACCTTC
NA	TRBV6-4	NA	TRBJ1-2	CASSDGPGGYGYTF	TGTGCCAGCAGTGACGGCCCCGGAGGGTATGGCTACACCTTC
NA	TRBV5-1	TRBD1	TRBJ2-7	CASSFPTGDEQYF	TGCGCCAGCAGCTTTCCTACAGGGGATGAGCAGTACTTC
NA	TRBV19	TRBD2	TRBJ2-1	CASSIEPPSGEANEQFF	TGTGCCAGTAGTATTGAACCCCCTAGCGGGGAGGCGAATGAGCAGTTCTTC
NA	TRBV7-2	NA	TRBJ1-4	CATRALPGRINEKLFF	TGTGCCACCAGGGCCCTTCCAGGGCGGATTAATGAAAAACTGTTTTTT
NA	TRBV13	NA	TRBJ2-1	CASSFRDKNNEQFF	TGTGCCAGCAGCTTTCGGGACAAGAACAATGAGCAGTTCTTC
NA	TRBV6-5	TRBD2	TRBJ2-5	CASSYTSVETQYF	TGTGCCAGCAGTTACACTAGCGTGGAGACCCAGTACTTC
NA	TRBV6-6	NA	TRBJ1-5	CASSEPPQHF	TGTGCCAGCAGTGAGCCGCCCCAGCATTTT
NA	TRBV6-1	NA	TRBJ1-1	CASSDSDREEAFF	TGTGCCAGCAGTGACTCGGACAGAGAAGAAGCTTTCTTT
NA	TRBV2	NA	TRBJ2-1	CASSEVTPYNEQFF	TGTGCCAGCAGTGAAGTGACACCTTACAATGAGCAGTTCTTC
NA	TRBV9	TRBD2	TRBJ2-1	CASSDASGGYNEQFF	TGTGCCAGCAGCGACGCTAGCGGGGGTTACAATGAGCAGTTCTTC
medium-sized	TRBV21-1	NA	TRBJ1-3	CASSSLRQGGSSGNTIYF	TGTGCCAGCAGCTCCCTAAGGCAGGGTGGCTCCTCTGGAAACACCATATATTTT
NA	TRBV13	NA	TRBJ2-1	CASSFDRSSYNEQFF	TGTGCCAGCAGCTTTGACCGGAGCTCCTACAATGAGCAGTTCTTC
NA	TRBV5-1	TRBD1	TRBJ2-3	CASSSWGTGGDAPDTQYF	TGCGCCAGCAGCTCATGGGGGACAGGGGGCGATGCCCCAGATACGCAGTATTTT
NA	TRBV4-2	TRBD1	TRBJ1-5	CASSQDRRGTVFNQPQHF	TGTGCCAGCAGCCAAGATAGGAGGGGGACAGTCTTCAATCAGCCCCAGCATTTT
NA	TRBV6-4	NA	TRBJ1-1	CASRQPGQRAILNTEAFF	TGTGCCAGCAGGCAGCCCGGACAGCGAGCTATTCTGAACACTGAAGCTTTCTTT
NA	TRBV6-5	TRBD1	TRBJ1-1	CASSYGTGGEAFF	TGTGCCAGCAGTTACGGGACAGGGGGTGAAGCTTTCTTT
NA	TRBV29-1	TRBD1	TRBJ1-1	CSAPRTGGRGTEAFF	TGCAGCGCTCCAAGGACAGGGGGTAGGGGCACTGAAGCTTTCTTT
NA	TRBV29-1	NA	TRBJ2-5	CSVEPQGKQETQYF	TGCAGCGTTGAGCCTCAGGGGAAACAAGAGACCCAGTACTTC
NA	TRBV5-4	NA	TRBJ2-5	CASSLAGETQYF	TGTGCCAGCAGCTTGGCGGGTGAGACCCAGTACTTC
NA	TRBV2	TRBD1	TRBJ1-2	CASSELDRGFYGYTF	TGTGCCAGCAGTGAACTGGACAGGGGCTTCTATGGCTACACCTTC
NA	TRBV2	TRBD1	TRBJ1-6	CASMSLPGQPNSPLHF	TGTGCCAGCATGTCCCTCCCGGGACAGCCAAATTCACCCCTCCACTTT
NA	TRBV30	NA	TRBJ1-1	CAWMRWGEAFF	TGTGCCTGGATGAGATGGGGAGAGGCTTTCTTT
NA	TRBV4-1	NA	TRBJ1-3	CASSQVRGSGNTIYF	TGCGCCAGCAGCCAAGTCAGGGGCTCTGGAAACACCATATATTTT